This TCR beta chain was observed in a study of vaccination effects on CD4 cells after COVID-19. Of note for this clone: What it binds is unknown. Other DNA sequences in this sample translate to the same CDR3.

Study results and limitations: Few convalescent patients were included, and no early post-infection timepoints were sampled. At late timepoints after vaccination, vaccine- and infection-induced clones shrank markedly.

On roughly day 10 of culture, CD4+ T cells were separated out. Each vaccine recipient was nucleocapsid antibody negative and had no prior SARS-CoV-2 infection. Trimming removed 0 bases at V and 0 bases at J, with 3 bases between. The CDR3 extends over 15 amino acids. Germline-derived CDR1 and CDR2 are SEHNR and FQNEAQ (reference sequence). Repertoires were generated with immunoSEQ multiplex PCR, while TCRdb's copy carries only in-frame clones and drops some. The data contain over 45,000 clones, 55% to 75% of them singletons. The clonotype comes from a human donor who received a COVID-19 vaccine. Sequenced here: CD4+ T cells from PBMCs cultured without peptide, sampled before COVID-19 vaccination. This chain joins TRBV7-9 and TRBJ2-6; D gene uncertain. The CDR3 is CASSLAGSGANVLTF. The CDR3 coding sequence is TGTGCCAGCAGCTTAGCAGGCTCTGGGGCCAACGTCCTGACTTTC.